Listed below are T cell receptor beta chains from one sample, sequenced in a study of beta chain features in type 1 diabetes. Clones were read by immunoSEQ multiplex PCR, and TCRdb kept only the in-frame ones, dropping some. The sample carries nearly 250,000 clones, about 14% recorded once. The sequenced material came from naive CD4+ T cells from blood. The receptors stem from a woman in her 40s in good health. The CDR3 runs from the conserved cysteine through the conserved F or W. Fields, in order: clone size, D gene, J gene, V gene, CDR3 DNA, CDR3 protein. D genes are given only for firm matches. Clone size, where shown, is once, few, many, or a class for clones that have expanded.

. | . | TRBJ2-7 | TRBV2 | TGTGCCAGCAGTGTGAGTGGGCCCTACGAGCAGTACTTC | CASSVSGPYEQYF
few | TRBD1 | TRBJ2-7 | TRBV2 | TGTGCCAGCAACCTCGGGACAGGCAACTACGAGCAGTACTTC | CASNLGTGNYEQYF
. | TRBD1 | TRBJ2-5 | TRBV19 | TGTGCCAGTAGTATAGACAGGGGGCAGGAGACCCAGTACTTC | CASSIDRGQETQYF
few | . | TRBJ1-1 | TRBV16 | TGTGCCAGCAGCCCTCCGGAGAGCCTGAACACTGAAGCTTTCTTT | CASSPPESLNTEAFF
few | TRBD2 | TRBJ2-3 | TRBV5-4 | TGTGCCAGCAGCTTGGTGGGGCGGGGGACCTACGCCACAGATACGCAGTATTTT | CASSLVGRGTYATDTQYF
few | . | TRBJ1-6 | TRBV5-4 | TGTGCCAGCAGCTTGGCCGGTGATAGTTCACCCCTCCACTTT | CASSLAGDSSPLHF
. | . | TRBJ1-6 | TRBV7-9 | TGTGCCAGCAGCTTAGGTGTCAGCGACTATTCACCCCTCCACTTT | CASSLGVSDYSPLHF
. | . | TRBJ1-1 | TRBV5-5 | TGTGCCAGCAGCTCTGTCGCGGCCACTGAAGCTTTCTTT | CASSSVAATEAFF
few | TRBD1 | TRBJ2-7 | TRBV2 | TGTGCCAGCAATTTGCGGGACAGGGTTCACGAGCAGTACTTC | CASNLRDRVHEQYF
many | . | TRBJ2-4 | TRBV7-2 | TGTGCCAGCAGCTACTCCGTGACAAACAACATTCAGTACTTC | CASSYSVTNNIQYF
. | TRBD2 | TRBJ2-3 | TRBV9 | TGTGCCAGCAGCGTTTCAGCGGGGCAGTACACAGATACGCAGTATTTT | CASSVSAGQYTDTQYF
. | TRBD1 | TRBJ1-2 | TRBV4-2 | TGTGCCAGCAGCCCCGGACAGGGCAACCAGGGTGGCTACACCTTC | CASSPGQGNQGGYTF
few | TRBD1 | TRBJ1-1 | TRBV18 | TGTGCCAGCTCACCACTGGGACAGGGTGGCATGAACACTGAAGCTTTCTTT | CASSPLGQGGMNTEAFF
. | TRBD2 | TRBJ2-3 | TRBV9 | TGTGCCAGCAGCGTAGGGGCTAGCGGGGGAGGGGGCACAGATACGCAGTATTTT | CASSVGASGGGGTDTQYF
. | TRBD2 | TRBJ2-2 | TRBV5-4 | TGTGCCAGCAGCTCCCCGGGACTAGCGGGGGGGCCGAGCACCGGGGAGCTGTTTTTT | CASSSPGLAGGPSTGELFF
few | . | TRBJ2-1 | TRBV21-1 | TGTGCCAGCAGCCTGTTCGGGTACAATGAGCAGTTCTTC | CASSLFGYNEQFF
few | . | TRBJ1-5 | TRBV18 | TGTGCCAGCTCACAAACTATCAATCAGCCCCAGCATTTT | CASSQTINQPQHF